The TCR beta chain under discussion was sequenced for a study of patients and donors after allogeneic stem cell transplantation. TCRdb recomputed calls from the RT-PCR reads with MiXCR, one row per CDR3 protein. The data show hundreds of thousands of distinct CDR3 sequences, approximately 16% seen once. The CDR3 extends over 14 amino acids. The germline CDR1 and CDR2 sequences are GTSNPN and SVGIG (reference sequence). The V end lost 0 bases, the J end lost 5 bases, and 10 bases lay between the germline ends. The specimen sequenced was blood, either unsorted or a sorted T cell fraction (not recorded which). This receptor was taken from a human donor who was either an allogeneic HSCT recipient or a stem cell or donor lymphocyte infusion donor (not recorded which). It is not recorded whose cells these are; they may come from a transplant donor. The rearrangement uses TRBV30 and TRBJ1-4, with D uncertain. The CDR3 spells CAWSVLGPNEKLFF. The DNA for the CDR3 is TGTGCCTGGAGTGTACTAGGGCCCAATGAAAAACTGTTTTTT. The entire variable domain, with the rest obtained from reference TRBV30 and TRBJ1-4, is as follows: SQTIHQWPATLVQPVGSPLSLECTVEGTSNPNLYWYRQAAGRGLQLLFYSVGIGQISSEVPQNLSASRPQDRQFILSSKKLLLSDSGFYLCAWSVLGPNEKLFFGSGTQLSVL.